The TCR beta chain under discussion was sequenced for a study of CD4 T cells in relation to SARS-CoV-2 and coronaviruses. Turning to the study itself: After about nine days of antigen culture, PBMC TCR beta CDR3s were sequenced. Convalescent donors were aged about 21 to 75, with median about 40 years.

The V gene lost 4 bases and the J gene lost 4 bases, with 4 bases spanning the gap. Germline CDR1 and CDR2: MNHEY and SVGEGT. The CDR3 is made up of 11 amino acids. Cryopreserved PBMCs were CD4-enriched, then split into naive and memory cells. Sorted naive or memory CD4+ cells met CEF peptides for 10 days. Regarding this clone: Its specificity is unknown.

Sequencing used immunoSEQ multiplex PCR; TCRdb keeps in-frame clones, though not all of them. The data show roughly 45,000 clones, about 80% seen once. Material for sequencing was naive CD4+ T cells from PBMCs, cultured in vitro. Subset meaning: naive CD4+ T cells isolated by negative enrichment. This chain joins TRBV6-2 or TRBV6-3 and TRBJ1-2, with D hard to call. The sequence came from an adult with COVID-19. As DNA, the CDR3 is TGTGCCAGCAGTTCCACCTATGGCTACACCTTC. Protein: CASSSTYGYTF.